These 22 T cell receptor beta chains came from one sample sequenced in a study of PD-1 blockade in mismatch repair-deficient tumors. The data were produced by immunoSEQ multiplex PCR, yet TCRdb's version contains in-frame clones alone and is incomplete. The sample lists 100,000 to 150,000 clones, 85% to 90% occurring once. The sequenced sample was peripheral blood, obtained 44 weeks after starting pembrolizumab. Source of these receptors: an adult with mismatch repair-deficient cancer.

Here the CDR3 reads CASSFQQMNTEAFF. CDR3 nucleotides: TGTGCCAGCAGCTTTCAACAGATGAACACTGAAGCTTTCTTT. The V and J genes are TRBV7-9 and TRBJ1-1, with D hard to call. Germline V CDR1 and CDR2: SEHNR, FQNEAQ (reference sequence). The germline V and J ends were trimmed by 3 bases and 0 bases, with 8 bases remaining between them. CDR3 size: 14 residues. Complete variable domain (other parts from reference TRBV7-9 and TRBJ1-1): DTGVSQNPRHKITKRGQNVTFRCDPISEHNRLYWYRQTLGQGPEFLTYFQNEAQLEKSRLLSDRFSAERPKGSFSTLEIQRTEQGDSAMYLCASSFQQMNTEAFFGQGTRLTVV.

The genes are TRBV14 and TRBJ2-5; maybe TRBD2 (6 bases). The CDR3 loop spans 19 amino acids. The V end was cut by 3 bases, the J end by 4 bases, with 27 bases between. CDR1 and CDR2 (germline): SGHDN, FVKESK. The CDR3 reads CASSHPPPPRGRQTETQYF. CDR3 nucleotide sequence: TGTGCCAGCAGCCATCCCCCACCCCCACGTGGGAGGCAGACAGAGACCCAGTACTTC. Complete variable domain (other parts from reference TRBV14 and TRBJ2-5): EAGVTQFPSHSVIEKGQTVTLRCDPISGHDNLYWYRRVMGKEIKFLLHFVKESKQDESGMPNNRFLAERTGGTYSTLKVQPAELEDSGVYFCASSHPPPPRGRQTETQYFGPGTRLLVL.

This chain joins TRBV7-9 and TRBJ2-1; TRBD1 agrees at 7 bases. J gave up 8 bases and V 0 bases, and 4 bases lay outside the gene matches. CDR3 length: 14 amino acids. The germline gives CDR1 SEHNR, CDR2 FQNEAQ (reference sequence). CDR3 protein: CASSLADRDDEQFF. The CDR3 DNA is TGTGCCAGCAGCTTAGCCGACAGGGACGATGAGCAGTTCTTC.

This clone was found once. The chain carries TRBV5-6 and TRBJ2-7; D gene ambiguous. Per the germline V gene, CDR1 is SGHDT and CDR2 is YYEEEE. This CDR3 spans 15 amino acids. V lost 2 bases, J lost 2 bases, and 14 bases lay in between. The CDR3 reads CASSLYGSRAYEQYF. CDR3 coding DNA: TGTGCCAGCAGCTTATACGGATCCCGAGCCTACGAGCAGTACTTC.

The CDR3 loop reads CASSPYRTVTRTGSYEQYF. CDR3 sequence (DNA): TGTGCCAGCAGCCCATACCGAACGGTCACGCGGACAGGTAGCTACGAGCAGTACTTC. The V call is TRBV7-9, the J call TRBJ2-7; 7 bases map to TRBD1. Germline loops: CDR1 SEHNR, CDR2 FQNEAQ (reference sequence). Trimming took 5 bases from V and 3 from J; bases not matched to a gene: 22. The CDR3 runs 19 residues. The full variable domain, in which reference TRBV7-9 and TRBJ2-7 provide the parts outside the CDR3, is DTGVSQNPRHKITKRGQNVTFRCDPISEHNRLYWYRQTLGQGPEFLTYFQNEAQLEKSRLLSDRFSAERPKGSFSTLEIQRTEQGDSAMYLCASSPYRTVTRTGSYEQYFGPGTRLTVT.

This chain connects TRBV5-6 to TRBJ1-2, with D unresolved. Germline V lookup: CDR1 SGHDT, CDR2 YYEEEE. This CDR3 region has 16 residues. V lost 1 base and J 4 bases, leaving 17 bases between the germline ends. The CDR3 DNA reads TGTGCCAGCAGCTTGTATTCTATAAGGCAGTCCTATGGCTACACCTTC. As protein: CASSLYSIRQSYGYTF.

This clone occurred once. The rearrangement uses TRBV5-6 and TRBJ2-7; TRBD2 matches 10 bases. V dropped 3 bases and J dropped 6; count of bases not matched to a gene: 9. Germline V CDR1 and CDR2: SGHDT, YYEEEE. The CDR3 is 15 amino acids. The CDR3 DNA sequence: TGTGCCAGCAGCTCGCCGCTAGCGGGAGTGAGCGAGCAGTACTTC. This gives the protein CASSSPLAGVSEQYF.

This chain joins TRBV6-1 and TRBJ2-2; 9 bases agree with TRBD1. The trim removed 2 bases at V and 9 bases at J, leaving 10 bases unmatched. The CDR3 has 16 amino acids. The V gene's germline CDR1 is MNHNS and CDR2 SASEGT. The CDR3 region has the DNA TGTGCCAGCAGTGAAAAGCCGGGACAGGGCGGACGGGAGCTGTTTTTT. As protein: CASSEKPGQGGRELFF.

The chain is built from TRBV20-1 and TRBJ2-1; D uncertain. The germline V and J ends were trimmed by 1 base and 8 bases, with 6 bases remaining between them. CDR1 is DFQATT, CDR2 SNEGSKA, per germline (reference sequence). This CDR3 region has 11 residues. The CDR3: CSARASYEQFF. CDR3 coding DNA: TGCAGTGCTAGAGCTTCCTATGAGCAGTTCTTC.

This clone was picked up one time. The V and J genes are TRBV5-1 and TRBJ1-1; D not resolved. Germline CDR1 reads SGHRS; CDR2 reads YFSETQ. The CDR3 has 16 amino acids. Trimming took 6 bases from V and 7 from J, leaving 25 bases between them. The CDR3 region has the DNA TGCGCCAGCACGTCCGGGGTGGCTGCAAGAGGTGGTGAAGCTTTCTTT. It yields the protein CASTSGVAARGGEAFF.

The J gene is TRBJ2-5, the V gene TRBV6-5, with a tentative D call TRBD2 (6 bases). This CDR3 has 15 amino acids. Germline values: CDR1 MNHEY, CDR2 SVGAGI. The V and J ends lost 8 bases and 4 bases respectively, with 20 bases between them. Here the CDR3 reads CASSPGRRRGETQYF. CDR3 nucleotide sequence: TGTGCCAGCTCCCCCGGGCGAAGGAGGGGAGAGACCCAGTACTTC.

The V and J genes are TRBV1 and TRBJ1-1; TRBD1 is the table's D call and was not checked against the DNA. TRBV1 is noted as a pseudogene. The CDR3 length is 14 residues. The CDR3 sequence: CTSSHDRVNTEAFF. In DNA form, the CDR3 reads TGCACCAGCAGCCACGACAGGGTGAACACTGAAGCTTTCTTT.

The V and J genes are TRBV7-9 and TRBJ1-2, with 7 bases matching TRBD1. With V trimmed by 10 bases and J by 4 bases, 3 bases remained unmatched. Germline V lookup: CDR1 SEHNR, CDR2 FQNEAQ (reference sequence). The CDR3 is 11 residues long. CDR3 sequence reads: CAIQGSYGYTF. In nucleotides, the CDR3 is TGTGCCATACAGGGGAGCTATGGCTACACCTTC.

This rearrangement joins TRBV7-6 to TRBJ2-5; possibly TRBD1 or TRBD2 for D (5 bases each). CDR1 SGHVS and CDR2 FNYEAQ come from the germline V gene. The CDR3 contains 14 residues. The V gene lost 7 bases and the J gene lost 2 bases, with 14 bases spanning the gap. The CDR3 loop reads CASTRRGLQETQYF. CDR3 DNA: TGTGCCAGCACCCGCCGGGGCCTACAAGAGACCCAGTACTTC.

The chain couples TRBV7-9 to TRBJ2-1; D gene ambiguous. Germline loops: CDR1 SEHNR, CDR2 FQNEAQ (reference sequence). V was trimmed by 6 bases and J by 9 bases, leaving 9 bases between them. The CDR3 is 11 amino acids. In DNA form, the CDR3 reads TGTGCCAGCAGGCTAGTGGGTGAGCAGTTCTTC. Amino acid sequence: CASRLVGEQFF.

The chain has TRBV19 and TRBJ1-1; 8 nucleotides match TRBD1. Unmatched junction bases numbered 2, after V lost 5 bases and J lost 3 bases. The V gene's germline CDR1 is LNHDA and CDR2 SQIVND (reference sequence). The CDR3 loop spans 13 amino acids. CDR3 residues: CASSLTGDTEAFF. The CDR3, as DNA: TGTGCCAGTAGTTTGACAGGGGACACTGAAGCTTTCTTT.

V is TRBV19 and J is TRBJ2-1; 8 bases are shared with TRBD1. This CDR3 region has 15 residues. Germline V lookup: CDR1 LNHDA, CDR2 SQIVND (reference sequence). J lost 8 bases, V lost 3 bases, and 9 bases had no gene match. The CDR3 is CASSILGDRTDEQFF. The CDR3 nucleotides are TGTGCCAGTAGTATTTTGGGGGACAGGACCGATGAGCAGTTCTTC.

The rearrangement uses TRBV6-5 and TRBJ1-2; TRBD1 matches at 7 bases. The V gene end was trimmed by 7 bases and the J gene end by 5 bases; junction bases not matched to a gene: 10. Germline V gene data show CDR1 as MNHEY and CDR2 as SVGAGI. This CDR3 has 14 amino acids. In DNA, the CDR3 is TGTGCCAGCACCCCGACAGGGTTGGGGTATGGCTACACCTTC. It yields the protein CASTPTGLGYGYTF.

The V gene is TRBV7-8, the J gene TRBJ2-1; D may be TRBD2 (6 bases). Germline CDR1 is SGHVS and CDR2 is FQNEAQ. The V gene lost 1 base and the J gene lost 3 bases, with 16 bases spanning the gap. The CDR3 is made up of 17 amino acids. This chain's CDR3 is CASSLGFWRAFYNEQFF. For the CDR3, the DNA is TGTGCCAGCAGCTTAGGTTTCTGGAGGGCCTTCTACAATGAGCAGTTCTTC. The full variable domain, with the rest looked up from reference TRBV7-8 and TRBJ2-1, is GAGVSQSPRYKVAKRGQDVALRCDPISGHVSLFWYQQALGQGPEFLTYFQNEAQLDKSGLPSDRFFAERPEGSVSTLKIQRTQQEDSAVYLCASSLGFWRAFYNEQFFGPGTRLTVL.

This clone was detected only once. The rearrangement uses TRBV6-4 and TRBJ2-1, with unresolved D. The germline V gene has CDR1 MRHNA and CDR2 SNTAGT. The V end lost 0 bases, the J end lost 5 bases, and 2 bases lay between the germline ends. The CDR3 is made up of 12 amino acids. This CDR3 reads CASSDSNNEQFF. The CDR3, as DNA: TGTGCCAGCAGTGACTCGAACAATGAGCAGTTCTTC.

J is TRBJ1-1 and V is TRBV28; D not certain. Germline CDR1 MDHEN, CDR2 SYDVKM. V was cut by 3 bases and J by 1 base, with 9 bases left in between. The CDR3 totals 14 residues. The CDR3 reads CASSFVTRNTEAFF. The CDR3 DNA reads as TGTGCCAGCAGTTTCGTGACACGGAACACTGAAGCTTTCTTT.

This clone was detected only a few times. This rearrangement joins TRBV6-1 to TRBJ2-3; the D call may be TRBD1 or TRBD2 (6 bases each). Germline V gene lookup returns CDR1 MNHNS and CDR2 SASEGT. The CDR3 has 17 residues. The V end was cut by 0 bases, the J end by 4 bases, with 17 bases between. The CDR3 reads CASSEAGGSGPADTQYF. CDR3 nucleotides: TGTGCCAGCAGTGAAGCAGGGGGTAGCGGCCCCGCAGATACGCAGTATTTT.